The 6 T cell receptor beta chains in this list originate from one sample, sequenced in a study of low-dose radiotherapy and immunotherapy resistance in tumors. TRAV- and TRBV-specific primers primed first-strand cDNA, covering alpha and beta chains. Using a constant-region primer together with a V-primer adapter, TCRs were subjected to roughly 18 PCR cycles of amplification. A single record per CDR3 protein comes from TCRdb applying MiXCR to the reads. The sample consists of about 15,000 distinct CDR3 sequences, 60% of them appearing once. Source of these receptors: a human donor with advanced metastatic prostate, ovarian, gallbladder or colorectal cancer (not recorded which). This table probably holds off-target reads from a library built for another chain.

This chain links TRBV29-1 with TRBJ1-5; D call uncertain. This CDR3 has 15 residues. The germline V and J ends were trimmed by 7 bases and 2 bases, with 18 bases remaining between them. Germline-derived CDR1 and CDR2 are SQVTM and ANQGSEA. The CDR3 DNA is TGCAGCGCGACCATTGGAATCGCAGGCAATCAGCCCCAGCATTTT. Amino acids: CSATIGIAGNQPQHF.

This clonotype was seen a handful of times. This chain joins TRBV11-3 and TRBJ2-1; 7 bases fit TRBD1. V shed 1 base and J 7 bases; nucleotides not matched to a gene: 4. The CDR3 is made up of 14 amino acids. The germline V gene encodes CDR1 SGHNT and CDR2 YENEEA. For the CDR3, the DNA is TGTGCCAGCAGCTTAGGTTCCAGGGGGAATGAGCAGTTCTTC. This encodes CASSLGSRGNEQFF.

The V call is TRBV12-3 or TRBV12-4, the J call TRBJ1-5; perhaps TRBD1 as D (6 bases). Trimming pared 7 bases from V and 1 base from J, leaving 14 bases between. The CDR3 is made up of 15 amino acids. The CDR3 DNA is TGTGCCAGCACACTACAGGGAGGGAGCAATCAGCCCCAGCATTTT. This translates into CASTLQGGSNQPQHF.

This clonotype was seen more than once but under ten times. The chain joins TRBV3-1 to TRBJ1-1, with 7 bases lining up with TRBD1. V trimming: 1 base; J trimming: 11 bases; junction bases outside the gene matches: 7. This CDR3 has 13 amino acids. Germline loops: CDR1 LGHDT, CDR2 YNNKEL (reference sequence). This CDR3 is CASSQVRGRGAFF. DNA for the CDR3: TGTGCCAGCAGCCAAGTTCGCGGCAGGGGGGCTTTCTTT.

The CDR3: CASSQESNQETQYF. As DNA, the CDR3 is TGTGCCAGCAGCCAAGAGTCTAACCAAGAGACCCAGTACTTC. This chain links TRBV4-2 with TRBJ2-5; D gene ambiguous. Per the germline V gene, CDR1 is LGHNA and CDR2 is YNFKEQ. V lost 0 bases and J 0 bases, leaving 5 bases between the germline ends. CDR3 length: 14 amino acids.

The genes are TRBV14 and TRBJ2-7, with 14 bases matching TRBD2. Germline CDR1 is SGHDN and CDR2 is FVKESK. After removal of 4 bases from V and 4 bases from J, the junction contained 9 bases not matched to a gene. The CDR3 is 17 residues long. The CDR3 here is CASSPDSGTSGRYEQYF. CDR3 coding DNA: TGTGCCAGCAGCCCGGATTCCGGGACTAGCGGGAGATACGAGCAGTACTTC.